This T cell receptor beta chain appears in the sequencing data of a study of T cell changes during pregnancy in multiple sclerosis (dated by TCRdb to about 2019). For context, the study as a whole: The study looked at changes in the T cell repertoire across pregnancy in women with multiple sclerosis.

Note on this clone: What this receptor recognizes is not known. No much larger clone exists at a distance of one base, and base qualities are not known.

As encoded in the germline V gene, CDR1 is MNHEY while CDR2 is SVGAGI. Spanning cysteine to phenylalanine, the CDR3 consists of 14 amino acids. The only DNA kept is the CDR3, 42 bases in frame from the first base. For this chain, trimming is 6 bases at the V end and 3 bases at the J end, and the number of junction bases without a gene match is 5. The library relied on the immunoSEQ multiplex PCR assay. Held by TCRdb, this immuneACCESS table contains in-frame sequences only and omits some clones. Under half of the omission traces to an unresolved V gene where checked; the cause of the rest is unknown. The sample records 55,000 to 85,000 clones, around nine tenths of which are singletons. The ten top clones hold approximately 1.1% of the sample.

The sample consisted of peripheral blood, taken in the third trimester of pregnancy. Recombination linked TRBV6-5 to TRBJ1-1, with 9 bases in between that match TRBD1. This clonotype originated in a female donor with multiple sclerosis, enrolled in a pregnancy study. The DNA sequence is TGTGCCAGCAGCCCCGGGACAGGGTACACTGAAGCTTTCTTT. The encoded protein is CASSPGTGYTEAFF.